This section outlines one T cell receptor beta chain sequence together with its context. Its antigen is unidentified. This specimen comes from a study of CD8+CD57+ T cells in acquired aplastic anemia. Study information: The sorted CD4+ and CD8+ cells yielded an average about 3.3 ug of DNA. The study obtained 11 million or so reads on average for CD4+ cells from healthy donors.

TCR beta VDJ and CDR3 were profiled, and genomic DNA was the template. TCRdb analysed the reads with MiXCR anew, one entry per CDR3 protein. The sample holds around 200,000 distinct CDR3 sequences, over 60% seen once. This CDR3 has 16 residues. J gave up 4 bases and V 3 bases, and 5 bases lay outside the gene matches. Germline lookup yields CDR1 SGHNT and CDR2 YYREEE (reference sequence). General observations from the study: Between patients and controls, CD8+ Simpson's diversity did not vary significantly. Sharing between patients and controls was observed for twenty-nine CD8+ CDR3 sequences.

Sequencing used sorted CD4+, CD8+, or CD8+CD57+ T cells (not recorded which) from PBMCs. V and J are TRBV5-4 and TRBJ2-3, with TRBD2 matching 13 bases. The origin of this receptor is a human donor in good health. The CDR3 region is CASSSGGLAGADTQYF. DNA of the CDR3: TGTGCCAGCAGCTCAGGCGGACTAGCGGGAGCAGATACGCAGTATTTT.